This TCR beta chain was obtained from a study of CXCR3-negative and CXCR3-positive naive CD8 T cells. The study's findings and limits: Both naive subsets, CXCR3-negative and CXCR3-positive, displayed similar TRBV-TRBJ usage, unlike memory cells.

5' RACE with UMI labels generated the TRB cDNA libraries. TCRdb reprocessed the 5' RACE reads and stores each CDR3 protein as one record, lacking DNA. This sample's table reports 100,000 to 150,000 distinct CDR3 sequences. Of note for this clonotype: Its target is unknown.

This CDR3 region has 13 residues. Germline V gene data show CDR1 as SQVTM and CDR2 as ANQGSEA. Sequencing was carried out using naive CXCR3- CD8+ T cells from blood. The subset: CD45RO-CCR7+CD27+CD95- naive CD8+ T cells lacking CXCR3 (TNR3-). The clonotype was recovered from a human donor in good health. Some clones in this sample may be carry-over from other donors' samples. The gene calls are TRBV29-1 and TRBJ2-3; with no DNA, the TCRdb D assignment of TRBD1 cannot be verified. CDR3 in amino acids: CSVGLSGSDTQYF.